These 20 T cell receptor beta chains share one sample of origin, sequenced in a study of blood T cell repertoires in COVID-19. The data were produced by immunoSEQ multiplex PCR, yet TCRdb's version contains in-frame clones alone and is incomplete. The sample has about 220,000 clones; 84% are singletons. The specimen was PBMCs or T cells enriched from blood (not recorded which). The receptors originated from a middle-aged woman who had recovered from COVID-19.

The rearrangement joins TRBV10-3 to TRBJ2-1; 16 nucleotides line up with TRBD2. This CDR3 comprises 17 residues. Per germline, CDR1 ENHRY and CDR2 SYGVKD. Trimming removed 3 bases from V and 8 bases from J; junction bases left unmatched: 7. The CDR3: CAISDGTSGRAVDEQFF. The CDR3, as DNA: TGTGCCATCAGTGACGGGACTAGCGGGAGGGCCGTCGATGAGCAGTTCTTC.

This clone was seen just once. The CDR3 spells CASSQHLTGTEAFF. The DNA for the CDR3 is TGTGCCAGCAGCCAACACCTGACAGGAACTGAAGCTTTCTTT. The rearrangement links TRBV3-1 (or the pseudogene TRBV3-2) to TRBJ1-1; D perhaps matches TRBD1 (6 bases). The CDR3 consists of 14 residues. V was shortened by 2 bases and J by 5 bases, with 12 bases between the two germline ends. Germline V gene sequence: CDR1 LGHDT, CDR2 YNNKEL (reference sequence).

This clone has only one observation. The V and J genes are TRBV27 and TRBJ2-7, with TRBD1 matching over 8 bases. With 5 bases clipped from V and 3 bases from J, the junction kept 9 bases outside the gene matches. CDR1 and CDR2 (germline): MNHEY, SMNVEV (reference sequence). The length of the CDR3 is 15 residues. The CDR3 DNA follows: TGTGCCAGCAGTAGATCGTCAGGGGGCCTCTACGAGCAGTACTTC. The encoded protein is CASSRSSGGLYEQYF.

This rearrangement joins TRBV12-3 or TRBV12-4 to TRBJ1-1; D not certain. The CDR3 has 11 residues. The ends were cut back, 4 bases at V and 2 bases at J, with 2 bases in the middle. The CDR3 coding sequence is TGTGCCAGCAGTTCTAACACTGAAGCTTTCTTT. This encodes CASSSNTEAFF.

V usage is TRBV30 and J usage is TRBJ1-2; 7 positions agree with TRBD1. The ends lost 7 bases at V and 4 bases at J; junction bases unmatched: 15. Germline V gene lookup returns CDR1 GTSNPN and CDR2 SVGIG (reference sequence). This CDR3 is built from 15 residues. CDR3 region: CALTLGTDIIYGYTF. DNA of the CDR3: TGTGCCTTAACTCTCGGGACAGACATCATCTATGGCTACACCTTC.

V gene TRBV27 combines with J gene TRBJ2-1, with 16 bases that match TRBD2. Germline CDR1 is MNHEY and CDR2 is SMNVEV (reference sequence). Trimming cost V 2 bases and J 5 bases; bases outside gene matches: 6. The CDR3 runs to 18 residues. CDR3 nucleotides: TGTGCCAGCAGTTTAAAGGGGACTAGCGGGAGGGGAAACAATGAGCAGTTCTTC. Protein: CASSLKGTSGRGNNEQFF.

The rearrangement links TRBV3-1 (or the pseudogene TRBV3-2) to TRBJ2-7; the D is unclear. Per the germline V gene, CDR1 is LGHDT and CDR2 is YNNKEL (reference sequence). The CDR3 runs 14 residues. V lost 0 bases to trimming and J lost 0 bases, with 6 bases between them. The CDR3: CASSQDGSSYEQYV. The DNA of the CDR3 is TGTGCCAGCAGCCAAGACGGTTCCTCCTACGAGCAGTACGTC.

The chain uses TRBV30 and TRBJ2-1; TRBD2 aligns across 12 bases. The germline V gene encodes CDR1 GTSNPN and CDR2 SVGIG (reference sequence). This CDR3 spans 13 amino acids. J gave up 8 bases and V 5 bases, and 4 bases lay outside the gene matches. Here the CDR3 DNA reads TGTGCCTGGGGACTAGCGGGATACCATGAGCAGTTCTTC. Translation: CAWGLAGYHEQFF.

This clone was seen a handful of times. Here the CDR3 DNA reads TGTGCCATCATGGGGGGTCCTGGAAACACCATATATTTT. It encodes CAIMGGPGNTIYF. J is TRBJ1-3 and V is TRBV10-3, with a possible D match to TRBD1 (5 bases). This CDR3 contains 13 residues. Trimming cost V 7 bases and J 2 bases, with 9 bases left between them. Germline values: CDR1 ENHRY, CDR2 SYGVKD.

Note on this clone: The sample carries other DNA sequences with the same CDR3. V usage is TRBV27 and J usage is TRBJ2-3, with TRBD2 matching over 11 bases. Germline trimming cut 5 bases from V and 3 bases from J; bases unmatched to any gene: 4. This CDR3 is built from 15 residues. CDR1 and CDR2 (germline): MNHEY, SMNVEV (reference sequence). The CDR3 nucleotides read TGTGCCAGCAGTCCCGGGACTAGCGGTACAGATACGCAGTATTTT. Translated: CASSPGTSGTDTQYF.

This sequence joins TRBV5-5 and TRBJ1-1; D remains ambiguous. The CDR3 loop spans 13 amino acids. V lost 4 bases to trimming and J lost 8 bases, with 15 bases between them. Germline assignment: CDR1 SGHKS and CDR2 YYEKEE (reference sequence). The CDR3 nucleotides read TGTGCCAGCAGCCCGCGACCCGGGTTAGAAGCTTTCTTT. The encoded protein is CASSPRPGLEAFF.

This rearrangement joins TRBV25-1 to TRBJ1-1; maybe TRBD1 (6 bases). The CDR3 sequence is 15 residues long. Germline values: CDR1 MGHDK, CDR2 SYGVNS. V lost 1 base to trimming and J lost 6 bases, with 15 bases between them. Here the CDR3 DNA reads TGTGCCAGCAGTGAATGGAACAGGGTTGGGTCTGAAGCTTTCTTT. Translation gives CASSEWNRVGSEAFF.

The chain joins TRBV28 to TRBJ2-7; 11 bases line up with TRBD1. CDR1 is MDHEN and CDR2 is SYDVKM in the germline V gene. With V trimmed by 6 bases and J by 3 bases, 7 bases remained unmatched. The CDR3 extends over 15 amino acids. The CDR3 DNA reads TGTGCCAGCAGACCACCCGGGACAGGGGGCTACGAGCAGTACTTC. It encodes CASRPPGTGGYEQYF. Using reference TRBV28 and TRBJ2-7 for the parts outside the CDR3, the full variable domain is DVKVTQSSRYLVKRTGEKVFLECVQDMDHENMFWYRQDPGLGLRLIYFSYDVKMKEKGDIPEGYSVSREKKERFSLILESASTNQTSMYLCASRPPGTGGYEQYFGPGTRLTVT.

The chain has TRBV28 and TRBJ1-2, with TRBD1 as a possible D gene (5 bases). Trimming removed 3 bases at V and 7 bases at J, with 12 bases between. Germline loops: CDR1 MDHEN, CDR2 SYDVKM. The CDR3 spans 13 residues. The CDR3 sequence is CASSFGQGGGYTF. The CDR3 bases are TGTGCCAGCAGTTTCGGTCAGGGCGGTGGCTACACCTTC.

The chain uses TRBV15 and TRBJ2-7; 11 bases are shared with TRBD2. This CDR3 is 15 amino acids long. Germline assignment: CDR1 LNHNV and CDR2 YYDKDF (reference sequence). CDR3 DNA: TGTGCCACCAGCAGAGATCGAGCTAGCGGGAGGATCTTGAACGTC. This gives the protein CATSRDRASGRILNV.

This chain connects TRBV10-3 to TRBJ1-2; D might be TRBD1 (5 bases). CDR1 and CDR2 (germline): ENHRY, SYGVKD. The CDR3 extends over 17 amino acids. V gave up 4 bases and J gave up 6 bases, with 24 bases separating them. The CDR3 region has the DNA TGTGCCATCAGTGGGTCACAGGCGGCGGCCGAGATACATGGCTACACCTTC. Protein product: CAISGSQAAAEIHGYTF.

V gene TRBV27 combines with J gene TRBJ2-1, with TRBD1 as a possible D gene (5 bases). The CDR3 has 13 amino acids. V was shortened by 5 bases and J by 9 bases, with 14 bases between the two germline ends. CDR1 MNHEY and CDR2 SMNVEV come from the germline V gene (reference sequence). The CDR3 bases are TGTGCCAGCAGTCCTAAGTCTCAGGGTGAGCAGTTCTTC. It specifies CASSPKSQGEQFF.

For this clone: The junction departs from the called germline gene at one end, perhaps through a read error. The chain is built from TRBV27 and TRBJ2-5; D is perhaps TRBD2 (6 bases). Germline CDR1 is MNHEY and CDR2 is SMNVEV (reference sequence). The CDR3 loop spans 15 amino acids. CDR3 nucleotides: TGTGCCAGCAGTTTAGATCCTAGCGCCCAAGAGATCCAGTACTTC. It translates to CASSLDPSAQEIQYF.

This chain uses TRBV2 with TRBJ1-2, with TRBD1 matching over 8 bases. Germline values: CDR1 SNHLY, CDR2 FYNNEI. V dropped 2 bases and J dropped 8; count of bases not matched to a gene: 10. The CDR3 has 15 residues. The chain's CDR3 is CASSELPGGSLGYTF. CDR3 DNA: TGTGCCAGCAGTGAATTACCAGGGGGCAGCTTAGGCTACACCTTC. Drawing the rest from reference TRBV2 and TRBJ1-2, the complete variable domain is EPEVTQTPSHQVTQMGQEVILRCVPISNHLYFYWYRQILGQKVEFLVSFYNNEISEKSEIFDDQFSVERPDGSNFTLKIRSTKLEDSAMYFCASSELPGGSLGYTFGSGTRLTVV.

The gene calls are TRBV7-2 and TRBJ2-3, with TRBD1 identical over 8 bases. Trimming cost V 4 bases and J 9 bases; bases outside gene matches: 3. Germline loops: CDR1 SGHTA, CDR2 FQGNSA. The CDR3 is 12 amino acids. CDR3 sequence reads: CASSSRQGTQYF. CDR3 sequence (DNA): TGTGCCAGCAGCTCCAGACAGGGGACGCAGTATTTT.